What follows are 3 T cell receptor beta chains derived from one specimen sequenced in a study of T-cell memory formation after mild COVID-19 (dated by TCRdb to about 2021). The protocol used for the library was 5' RACE. Sequencing took place on an Illumina NovaSeq 6000. TCRdb trimmed the raw reads at Q25, called clones with MiXCR and kept productive beta chains. A single entry per CDR3 protein holds the most common genes and DNA from its merged rows. Counted in this sample were fewer than 40,000 distinct CDR3 sequences; 7% to 9.5% of them appeared once. Clones ranked in the top ten supply 25% to 30% of the sample. Sequencing was carried out using PBMCs or a T cell subset sorted from them (not recorded which). The receptors here all came from a man between 18 and 35 years old who had mild COVID-19 (a few samples of this study predate the infection). The sample titles of this study are shuffled in the database, so cell type and time point are left out; the donor was told from shared clones.

This clonotype showed up many times. The rearrangement joins TRBV9 to TRBJ2-1, with D perhaps TRBD1 (6 bases). The CDR3 is made up of 16 amino acids. CDR1 and CDR2 (germline): SGDLS, YYNGEE. V gave up 0 bases and J gave up 2 bases, with 12 bases separating them. The CDR3 DNA reads TGTGCCAGCAGCGTAGTTACAGGGTCGACCTACAATGAGCAGTTCTTC. It encodes CASSVVTGSTYNEQFF.

This clonotype was seen ten or more times. The chain combines TRBV6-6 with TRBJ1-3; no clear D gene. The CDR3 consists of 14 residues. Germline loops: CDR1 MNHNY, CDR2 SVGAGI (reference sequence). V lost 7 bases, J lost 0 bases, and 10 bases lay in between. The DNA of the CDR3 is TGTGCCAGCACTGAACAGTTCTCTGGAAACACCATATATTTT. The encoded protein is CASTEQFSGNTIYF.

This clonotype was counted ten times or more. Written as DNA, the CDR3 is TGTGCCAGCAGCTTAGGGGCAGCTCAATTGGAAGGGCCCCAGCATTTT. Protein product: CASSLGAAQLEGPQHF. This rearrangement joins TRBV7-6 to TRBJ1-5; D is ambiguous. In germline, CDR1 is SGHVS, CDR2 FNYEAQ. This CDR3 is built from 16 residues. V shed 1 base and J shed 9 bases, with 19 bases lying between them. The full variable domain, completed using reference TRBV7-6 and TRBJ1-5, is GAGVSQSPRYKVTKRGQDVALRCDPISGHVSLYWYRQALGQGPEFLTYFNYEAQQDKSGLPNDRFSAERPEGSISTLTIQRTEQRDSAMYRCASSLGAAQLEGPQHFGDGTRLSIL.